These T cell receptor beta chains were read from a single sample in a study of CD8 T cells in ankylosing spondylitis. One entry per CDR3 protein, called by TCRdb with MiXCR from the 5' RACE reads. The sample consists of just over 300,000 distinct CDR3 sequences, around 21% of them appearing once. Specimen: blood, either unsorted or a sorted T cell fraction (not recorded which). These receptors came from a female donor with ankylosing spondylitis or in good health (not recorded which). The CDR3 runs from the conserved cysteine through the conserved F or W. A D gene is named only where the DNA matches it firmly. Clone size, where shown, is once, few, many, or a class for clones that have expanded.

CASSKGLDTEAFF,TGTGCCAGCAGTAAGGGCTTAGACACTGAAGCTTTCTTT,-,TRBJ1-1,TRBV6-1,-
CASSAGIEDEQYF,TGTGCCAGCAGCGCCGGGATTGAGGACGAGCAGTACTTC,few,TRBJ2-7,TRBV9,-
CASSLISGTPGSPYNEQFF,TGTGCCAGCAGCTTAATCTCCGGGACCCCGGGGAGCCCCTACAATGAGCAGTTCTTC,-,TRBJ2-1,TRBV11-2,-
CASSLRRESHGSYEQYF,TGTGCCAGCAGTTTAAGGCGAGAGAGCCACGGCTCCTACGAGCAGTACTTC,-,TRBJ2-7,TRBV12-3/TRBV12-4,-
CSARSRDRPYNEQFF,TGCAGTGCTAGAAGCCGGGACCGCCCTTACAATGAGCAGTTCTTC,-,TRBJ2-1,TRBV20-1,-
CASSLAGGPFNEQFF,TGTGCCAGCAGCTTAGCGGGAGGGCCATTCAATGAGCAGTTCTTC,few,TRBJ2-1,TRBV5-6,TRBD2
CASSSWGVGQGVRANVLTF,TGCGCCAGCAGCTCCTGGGGCGTCGGACAGGGGGTCCGGGCCAACGTCCTGACTTTC,-,TRBJ2-6,TRBV5-1,TRBD1
CASSPPAPYEQFF,TGTGCCAGCAGCCCCCCGGCCCCTTATGAGCAGTTCTTC,few,TRBJ2-1,TRBV12-3/TRBV12-4,-
CASRRQGTSYEQYF,TGTGCCAGCAGACGACAGGGGACCTCCTACGAGCAGTACTTC,-,TRBJ2-7,TRBV6-2/TRBV6-3,TRBD1
CASSPRGGDTEAFF,TGTGCCAGCAGCCCCCGCGGGGGAGACACTGAAGCTTTCTTT,few,TRBJ1-1,TRBV6-1,-
CASSRATNEKLFF,TGTGCCAGCAGCCGCGCAACTAATGAAAAACTGTTTTTT,many,TRBJ1-4,TRBV7-2,-
CASSLVTLSLDTQYF,TGTGCCAGCAGCTTGGTGACCTTATCACTTGATACGCAGTATTTT,-,TRBJ2-3,TRBV5-6,-
CSDSPGQGDTEAFF,TGCAGCGACTCGCCGGGACAGGGCGACACTGAAGCTTTCTTT,few,TRBJ1-1,TRBV29-1,TRBD1
CASSQLRGANYGYTF,TGTGCCAGCAGCCAACTAAGGGGAGCTAACTATGGCTACACCTTC,few,TRBJ1-2,TRBV14,-
CSAEWTRGNTEAFF,TGCAGTGCTGAATGGACCCGAGGGAACACTGAAGCTTTCTTT,-,TRBJ1-1,TRBV20-1,-